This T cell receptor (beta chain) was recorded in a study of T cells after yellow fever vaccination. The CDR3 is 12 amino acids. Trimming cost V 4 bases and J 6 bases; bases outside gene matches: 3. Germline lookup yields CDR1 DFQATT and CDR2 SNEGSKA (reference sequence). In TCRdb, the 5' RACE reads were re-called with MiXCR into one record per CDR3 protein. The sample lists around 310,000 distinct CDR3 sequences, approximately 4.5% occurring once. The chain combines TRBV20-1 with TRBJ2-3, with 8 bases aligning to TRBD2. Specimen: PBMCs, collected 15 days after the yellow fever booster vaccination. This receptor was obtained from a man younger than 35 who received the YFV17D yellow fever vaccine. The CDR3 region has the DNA TGCAGTGCTAATAGCGGGGACGATACGCAGTATTTT. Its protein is CSANSGDDTQYF.